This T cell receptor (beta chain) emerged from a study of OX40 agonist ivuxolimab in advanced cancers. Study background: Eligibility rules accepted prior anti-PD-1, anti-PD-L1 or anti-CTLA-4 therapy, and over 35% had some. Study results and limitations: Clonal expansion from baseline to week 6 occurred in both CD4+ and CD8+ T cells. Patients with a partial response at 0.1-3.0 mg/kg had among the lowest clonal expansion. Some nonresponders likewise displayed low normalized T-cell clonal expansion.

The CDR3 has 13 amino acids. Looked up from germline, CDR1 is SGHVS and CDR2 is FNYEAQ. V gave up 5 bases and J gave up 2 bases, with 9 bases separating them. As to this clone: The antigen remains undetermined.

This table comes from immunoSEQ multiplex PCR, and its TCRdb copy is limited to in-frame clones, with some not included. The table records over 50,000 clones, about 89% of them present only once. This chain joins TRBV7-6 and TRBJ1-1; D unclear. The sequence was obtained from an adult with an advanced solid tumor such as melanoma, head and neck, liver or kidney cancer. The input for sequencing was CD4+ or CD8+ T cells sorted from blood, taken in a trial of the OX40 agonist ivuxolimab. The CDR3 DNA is TGTGCCAGCAGCCGGGCGGAAAACACTGAAGCTTTCTTT. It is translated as CASSRAENTEAFF.